The 7 T cell receptor beta chains below all came from one sample that was sequenced in a study of cytomegalovirus exposure and HLA in healthy donors. The study ran its PCR with 60 Vbeta and 13 Jbeta primers. Only in-frame clones appear in the TCRdb table, and some are missing; sequencing was by immunoSEQ multiplex PCR. The sample carries 140,000 or so clones, 72% recorded once. Source material: PBMCs. The receptors come from a middle-aged man in good health and CMV-seronegative.

The gene calls are TRBV2 and TRBJ1-4; TRBD1 might be the D (5 bases). This CDR3 region has 15 residues. Deletions cut 4 bases from V and 8 bases from J, with 17 bases between. Germline V gene sequence: CDR1 SNHLY, CDR2 FYNNEI. CDR3 region: CASSARVGRDEKLFF. The CDR3, as DNA: TGTGCCAGCAGTGCTAGGGTCGGGAGGGACGAAAAACTGTTTTTT.

The chain employs TRBV30 and TRBJ2-5; tentative D call: TRBD1 (5 bases). The J call may not be correct, given that the DNA end is closer to TRBJ2-7. Germline-derived CDR1 and CDR2 are GTSNPN and SVGIG (reference sequence). The CDR3 loop spans 12 amino acids. The CDR3 DNA sequence: TGTGCCTGGGCACCTTTAAGGGGCGAGCAGTACTTC. It yields the protein CAWAPLRGEQYF.

This chain joins TRBV6-5 and TRBJ1-2, with 8 bases identical to TRBD1. Germline V gene sequence: CDR1 MNHEY, CDR2 SVGAGI. With V trimmed by 5 bases and J by 4 bases, 9 bases remained unmatched. The CDR3 spans 15 residues. CDR3 sequence reads: CASSRQGIGIYGYTF. The CDR3 DNA sequence: TGTGCCAGCAGTAGACAGGGGATAGGGATCTATGGCTACACCTTC.

The J gene is TRBJ2-7, the V gene TRBV11-2; 11 nucleotides line up with TRBD1. The CDR3 has 17 residues. The germline V gene has CDR1 SGHAT and CDR2 FQNNGV. Trimming took 5 bases from V and 2 from J; bases not matched to a gene: 11. The CDR3 DNA is TGTGCCAGCAGCCCAAGGCAGAGGGGACAGGGGGCCTACGAGCAGTACTTC. Translating gives CASSPRQRGQGAYEQYF.

This chain links TRBV5-6 with TRBJ2-5, with a tentative D call TRBD1 (5 bases). V was clipped by 5 bases and J by 5 bases, with 13 bases between them. CDR3 length: 13 amino acids. Germline V gene lookup returns CDR1 SGHDT and CDR2 YYEEEE. The CDR3 coding sequence is TGTGCCAGCAGGACACAGGTTGGGGAGACCCAGTACTTC. As protein: CASRTQVGETQYF.

The chain uses TRBV6-5 and TRBJ1-5, with D perhaps TRBD1 (5 bases). The CDR3 extends over 14 amino acids. V was trimmed by 6 bases and J by 6 bases, leaving 15 bases between them. Germline CDR1 is MNHEY and CDR2 is SVGAGI. In DNA form, the CDR3 reads TGTGCCAGCAGCCTCCAGGGTAAGGGTCAGCCCCAGCATTTT. Amino acids: CASSLQGKGQPQHF.

The gene calls are TRBV27 and TRBJ2-7; 7 nucleotides line up with TRBD1. This CDR3 contains 16 residues. V lost 5 bases and J lost 2; bases outside the gene matches: 12. Germline CDR1 and CDR2: MNHEY and SMNVEV (reference sequence). The CDR3 bases are TGTGCCAGCAGTCCCCAGCCCCTTCAGGGGGCCTACGAGCAGTACTTC. This gives the protein CASSPQPLQGAYEQYF.